The clone carrying this TCR beta chain has a handful of counts. The antigen is undetermined. The sample is drawn from a study of T cells after yellow fever vaccination. Germline V CDR1 and CDR2: SGHVS, FNYEAQ. The germline V and J ends were trimmed by 0 bases and 6 bases, with 5 bases remaining between them. This CDR3 region has 13 residues. TCRdb redid the calling of the 5' RACE reads with MiXCR, one entry per CDR3 protein. The sample has about 240,000 distinct CDR3 sequences, about 3.7% seen once. Study-wide points: A secondary response was less intense yet reached its peak sooner, at day 5 versus 15. Clones from primary vaccination mostly reappeared after the booster (less than 98% CD4, approximately 88% CD8).

This receptor was obtained from a man aged 18-30 years who received the YFV17D yellow fever vaccine. The sample here was PBMCs, taken 15 days after the yellow fever booster vaccination. The rearrangement joins TRBV7-6 to TRBJ2-2; D gene ambiguous. The CDR3 DNA sequence: TGTGCCAGCAGCTTAGCGCCCCCCGGGGAGCTGTTTTTT. Its translation is CASSLAPPGELFF.